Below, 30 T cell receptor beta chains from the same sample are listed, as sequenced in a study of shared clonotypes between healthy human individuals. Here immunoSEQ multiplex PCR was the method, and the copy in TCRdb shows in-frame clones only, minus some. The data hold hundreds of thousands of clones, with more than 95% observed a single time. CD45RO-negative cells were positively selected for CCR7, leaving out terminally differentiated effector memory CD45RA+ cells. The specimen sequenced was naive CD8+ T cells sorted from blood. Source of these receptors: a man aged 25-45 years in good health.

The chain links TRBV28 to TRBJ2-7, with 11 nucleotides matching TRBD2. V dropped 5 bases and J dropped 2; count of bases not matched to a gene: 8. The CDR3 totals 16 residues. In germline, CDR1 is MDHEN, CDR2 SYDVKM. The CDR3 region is CASSHFSGRDAYEQYF. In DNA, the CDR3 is TGTGCCAGCAGTCACTTTAGCGGGAGGGATGCCTACGAGCAGTACTTC.

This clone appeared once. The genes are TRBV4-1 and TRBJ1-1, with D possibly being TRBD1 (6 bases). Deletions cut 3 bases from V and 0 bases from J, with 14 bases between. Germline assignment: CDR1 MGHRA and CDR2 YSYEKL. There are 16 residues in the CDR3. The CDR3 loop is CASSQVLQGLNTEAFF. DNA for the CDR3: TGCGCCAGCAGCCAGGTCCTACAGGGCTTGAACACTGAAGCTTTCTTT.

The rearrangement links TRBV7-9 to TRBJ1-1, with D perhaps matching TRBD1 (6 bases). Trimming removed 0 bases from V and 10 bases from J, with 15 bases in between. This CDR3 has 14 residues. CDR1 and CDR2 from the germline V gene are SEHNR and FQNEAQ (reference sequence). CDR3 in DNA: TGTGCCAGCAGCTTAGCGGAGGGCGGGGGGCCAGCTTTCTTT. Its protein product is CASSLAEGGGPAFF.

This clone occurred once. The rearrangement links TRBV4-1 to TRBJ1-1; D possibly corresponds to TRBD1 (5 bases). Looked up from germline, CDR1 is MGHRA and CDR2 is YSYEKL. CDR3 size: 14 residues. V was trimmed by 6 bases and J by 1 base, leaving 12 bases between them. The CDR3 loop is CASRSGAKNTEAFF. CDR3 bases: TGCGCCAGCAGATCCGGGGCCAAGAACACTGAAGCTTTCTTT.

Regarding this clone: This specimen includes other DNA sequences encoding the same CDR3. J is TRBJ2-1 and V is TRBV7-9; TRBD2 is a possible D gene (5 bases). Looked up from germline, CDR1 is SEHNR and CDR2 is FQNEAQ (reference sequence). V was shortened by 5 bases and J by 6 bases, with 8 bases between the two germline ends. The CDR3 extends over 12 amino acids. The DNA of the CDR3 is TGTGCCAGCAGCGGCCGGGGCAATGAGCAGTTCTTC. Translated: CASSGRGNEQFF.

Here the CDR3 reads CASSSGTANEQYF. The CDR3 nucleotides are TGTGCCAGCAGCTCCGGGACAGCGAACGAGCAGTACTTC. The chain carries TRBV7-9 and TRBJ2-7; 7 bases align to TRBD1. The CDR3 has 13 residues. The germline V gene has CDR1 SEHNR and CDR2 FQNEAQ (reference sequence). Trimming cost V 4 bases and J 5 bases; bases outside gene matches: 5.

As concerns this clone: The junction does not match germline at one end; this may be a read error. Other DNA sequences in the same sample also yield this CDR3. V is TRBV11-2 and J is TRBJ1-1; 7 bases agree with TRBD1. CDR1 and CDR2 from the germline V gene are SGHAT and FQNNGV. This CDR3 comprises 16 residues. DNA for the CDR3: TGTGCCAGCAGCCCCTTGACAGGGCGGTTGTTCACTGAAGCCTTCTTT. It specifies CASSPLTGRLFTEAFF.

This CDR3 is CASSPTTGLFYEQYF. CDR3 sequence (DNA): TGTGCCAGCAGCCCTACTACTGGACTATTCTACGAGCAGTACTTC. The V call is TRBV7-2, the J call TRBJ2-7, with a weak D call TRBD2 (6 bases). CDR1 SGHTA and CDR2 FQGNSA come from the germline V gene. Trimming cost V 5 bases and J 3 bases, with 17 bases left between them. The CDR3 is 15 residues long.

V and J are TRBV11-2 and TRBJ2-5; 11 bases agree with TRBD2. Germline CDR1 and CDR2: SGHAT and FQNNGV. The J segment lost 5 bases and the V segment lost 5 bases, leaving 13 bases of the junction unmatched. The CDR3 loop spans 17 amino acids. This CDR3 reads CASSRGASGRSDETQYF. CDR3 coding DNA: TGTGCCAGCAGCCGCGGGGCTAGCGGGAGGTCCGATGAGACCCAGTACTTC.

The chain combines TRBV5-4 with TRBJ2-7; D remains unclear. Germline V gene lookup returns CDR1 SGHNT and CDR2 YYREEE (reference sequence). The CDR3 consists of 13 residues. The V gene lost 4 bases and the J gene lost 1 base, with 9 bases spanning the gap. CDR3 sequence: CASSPSHSYEQYF. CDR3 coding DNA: TGTGCCAGCAGCCCATCGCATTCCTACGAGCAGTACTTC. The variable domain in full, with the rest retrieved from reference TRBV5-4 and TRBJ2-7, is ETGVTQSPTHLIKTRGQQVTLRCSSQSGHNTVSWYQQALGQGPQFIFQYYREEENGRGNFPPRFSGLQFPNYSSELNVNALELDDSALYLCASSPSHSYEQYFGPGTRLTVT.

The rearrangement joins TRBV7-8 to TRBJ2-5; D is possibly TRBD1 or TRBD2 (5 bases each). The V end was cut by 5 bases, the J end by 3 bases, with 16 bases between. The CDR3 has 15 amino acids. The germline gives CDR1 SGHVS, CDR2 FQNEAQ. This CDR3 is CASSNTQGVEETQYF. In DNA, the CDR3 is TGTGCCAGCAGCAACACGCAGGGAGTCGAAGAGACCCAGTACTTC.

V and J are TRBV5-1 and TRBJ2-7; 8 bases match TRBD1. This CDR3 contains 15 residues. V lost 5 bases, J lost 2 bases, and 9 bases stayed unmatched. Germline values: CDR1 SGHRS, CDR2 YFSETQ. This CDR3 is CASSLGTGHTYEQYF. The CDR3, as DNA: TGCGCCAGCAGTCTCGGGACAGGACATACCTACGAGCAGTACTTC.

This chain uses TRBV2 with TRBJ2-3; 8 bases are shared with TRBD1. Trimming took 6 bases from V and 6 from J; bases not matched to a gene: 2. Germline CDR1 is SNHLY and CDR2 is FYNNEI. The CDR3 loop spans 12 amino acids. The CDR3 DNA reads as TGTGCCAGCAGGGACAGGGTGGATACGCAGTATTTT. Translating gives CASRDRVDTQYF.

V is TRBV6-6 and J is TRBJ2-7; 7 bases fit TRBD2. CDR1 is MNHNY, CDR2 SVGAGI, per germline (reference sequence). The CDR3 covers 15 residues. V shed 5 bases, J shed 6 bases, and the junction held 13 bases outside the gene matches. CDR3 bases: TGTGCCAGCAGTCCCCGACTGAGCGGGACTTCCGAGCAGTACTTC. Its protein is CASSPRLSGTSEQYF.

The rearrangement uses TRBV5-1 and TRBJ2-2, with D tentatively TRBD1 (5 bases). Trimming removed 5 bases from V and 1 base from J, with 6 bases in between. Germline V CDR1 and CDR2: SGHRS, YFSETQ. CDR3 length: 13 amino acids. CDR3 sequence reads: CASRTGNTGELFF. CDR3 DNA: TGCGCCAGCAGAACAGGGAACACCGGGGAGCTGTTTTTT.

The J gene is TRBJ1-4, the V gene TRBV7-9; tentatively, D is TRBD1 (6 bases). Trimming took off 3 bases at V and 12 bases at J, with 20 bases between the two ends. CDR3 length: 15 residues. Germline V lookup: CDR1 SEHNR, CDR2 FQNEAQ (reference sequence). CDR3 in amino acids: CASSFPQHKNRELFF. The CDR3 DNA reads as TGTGCCAGCAGCTTTCCCCAGCATAAAAACAGGGAACTGTTTTTT.

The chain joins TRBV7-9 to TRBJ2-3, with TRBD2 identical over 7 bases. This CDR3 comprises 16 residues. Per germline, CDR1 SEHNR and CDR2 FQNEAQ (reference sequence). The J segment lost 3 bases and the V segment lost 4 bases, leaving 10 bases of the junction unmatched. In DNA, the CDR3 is TGTGCCAGCAGCTCTCCTGGCGGGAGAGGTACAGATACGCAGTATTTT. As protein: CASSSPGGRGTDTQYF.

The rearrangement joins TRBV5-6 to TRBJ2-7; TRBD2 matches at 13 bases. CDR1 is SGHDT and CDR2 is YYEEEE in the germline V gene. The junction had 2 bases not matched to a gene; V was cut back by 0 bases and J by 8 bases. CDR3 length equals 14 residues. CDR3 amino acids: CASSLGLAGGQQYF. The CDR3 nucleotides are TGTGCCAGCAGCTTGGGACTAGCGGGAGGCCAGCAGTACTTC.

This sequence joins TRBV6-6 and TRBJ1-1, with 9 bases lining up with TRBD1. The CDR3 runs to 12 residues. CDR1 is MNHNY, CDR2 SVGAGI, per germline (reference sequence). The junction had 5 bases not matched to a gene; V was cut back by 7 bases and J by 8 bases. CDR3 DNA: TGTGCCAGCACTCTACAGGGGGCCGAAGCTTTCTTT. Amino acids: CASTLQGAEAFF.

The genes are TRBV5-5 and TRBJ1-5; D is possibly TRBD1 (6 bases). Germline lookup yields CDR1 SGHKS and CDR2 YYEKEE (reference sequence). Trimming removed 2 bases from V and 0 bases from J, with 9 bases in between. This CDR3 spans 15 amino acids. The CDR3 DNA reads TGTGCCAGCAGCTTACAGGGCTATAGCAATCAGCCCCAGCATTTT. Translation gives CASSLQGYSNQPQHF. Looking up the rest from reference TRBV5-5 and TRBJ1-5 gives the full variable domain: DAGVTQSPTHLIKTRGQQVTLRCSPISGHKSVSWYQQVLGQGPQFIFQYYEKEERGRGNFPDRFSARQFPNYSSELNVNALLLGDSALYLCASSLQGYSNQPQHFGDGTRLSIL.

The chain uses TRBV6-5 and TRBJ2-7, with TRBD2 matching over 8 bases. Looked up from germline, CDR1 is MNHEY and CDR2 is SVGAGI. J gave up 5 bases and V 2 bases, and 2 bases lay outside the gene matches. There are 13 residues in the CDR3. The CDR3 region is CASSYSGSNEQYF. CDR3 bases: TGTGCCAGCAGTTACAGCGGGAGCAACGAGCAGTACTTC.

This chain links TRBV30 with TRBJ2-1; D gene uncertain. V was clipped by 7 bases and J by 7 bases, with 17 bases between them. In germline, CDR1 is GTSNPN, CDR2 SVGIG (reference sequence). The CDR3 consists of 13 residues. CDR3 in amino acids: CASDGSGGNEQFF. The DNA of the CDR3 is TGTGCCTCCGATGGCTCAGGTGGGAATGAGCAGTTCTTC.

CDR3 DNA: TGTGCCAGCAGCTTAGTTTTCCGGGACAGGGGCTCCTACGAGCAGTACTTC. Translated, it gives CASSLVFRDRGSYEQYF. The chain combines TRBV7-9 with TRBJ2-7; TRBD1 agrees at 10 bases. Trimming cost V 1 base and J 0 bases; bases outside gene matches: 6. The CDR3 consists of 17 residues. CDR1 is SEHNR and CDR2 is FQNEAQ in the germline V gene (reference sequence).

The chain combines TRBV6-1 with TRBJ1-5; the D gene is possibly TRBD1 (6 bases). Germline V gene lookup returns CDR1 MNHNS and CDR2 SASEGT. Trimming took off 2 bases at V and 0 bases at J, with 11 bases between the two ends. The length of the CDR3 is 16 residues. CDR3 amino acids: CASSERDKPSNQPQHF. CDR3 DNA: TGTGCCAGCAGTGAACGGGACAAACCTAGCAATCAGCCCCAGCATTTT.

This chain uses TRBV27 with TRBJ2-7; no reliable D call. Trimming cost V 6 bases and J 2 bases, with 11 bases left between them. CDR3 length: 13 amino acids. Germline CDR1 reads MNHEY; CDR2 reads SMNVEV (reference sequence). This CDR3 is CASRAVGTYEQYF. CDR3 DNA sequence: TGTGCCAGCAGGGCAGTCGGTACCTACGAGCAGTACTTC.

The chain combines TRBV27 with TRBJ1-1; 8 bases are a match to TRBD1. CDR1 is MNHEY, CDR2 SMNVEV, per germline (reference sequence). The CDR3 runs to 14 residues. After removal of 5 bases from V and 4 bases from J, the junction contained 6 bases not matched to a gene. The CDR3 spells CASSISTGGTEAFF. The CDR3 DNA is TGTGCCAGCAGTATTTCAACAGGGGGCACTGAAGCTTTCTTT.

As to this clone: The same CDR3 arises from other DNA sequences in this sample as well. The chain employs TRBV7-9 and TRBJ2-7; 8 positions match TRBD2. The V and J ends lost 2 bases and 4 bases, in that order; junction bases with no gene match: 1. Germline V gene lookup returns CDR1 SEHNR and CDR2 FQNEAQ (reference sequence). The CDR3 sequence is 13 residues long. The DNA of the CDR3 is TGTGCCAGCAGCTTAAGCGGGAGTTACGAGCAGTACTTC. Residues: CASSLSGSYEQYF. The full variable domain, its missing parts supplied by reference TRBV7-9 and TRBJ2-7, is DTGVSQNPRHKITKRGQNVTFRCDPISEHNRLYWYRQTLGQGPEFLTYFQNEAQLEKSRLLSDRFSAERPKGSFSTLEIQRTEQGDSAMYLCASSLSGSYEQYFGPGTRLTVT.

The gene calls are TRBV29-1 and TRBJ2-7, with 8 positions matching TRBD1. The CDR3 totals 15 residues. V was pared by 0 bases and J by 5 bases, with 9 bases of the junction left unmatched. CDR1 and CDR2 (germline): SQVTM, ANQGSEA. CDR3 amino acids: CSVEDPGQAIHEQYF. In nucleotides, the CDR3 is TGCAGCGTTGAAGATCCGGGACAGGCAATCCACGAGCAGTACTTC.

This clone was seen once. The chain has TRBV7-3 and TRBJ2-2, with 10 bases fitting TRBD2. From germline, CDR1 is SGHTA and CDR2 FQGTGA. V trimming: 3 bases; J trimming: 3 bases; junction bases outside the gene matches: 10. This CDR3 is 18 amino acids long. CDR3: CASSFLASGSIDTGELFF. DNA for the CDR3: TGTGCCAGCAGCTTTTTGGCTAGCGGGAGCATCGACACCGGGGAGCTGTTTTTT.

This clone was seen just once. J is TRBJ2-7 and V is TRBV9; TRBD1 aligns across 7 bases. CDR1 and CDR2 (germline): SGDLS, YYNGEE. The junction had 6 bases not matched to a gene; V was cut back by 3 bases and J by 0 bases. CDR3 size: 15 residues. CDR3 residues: CASSGHRDSSYEQYF. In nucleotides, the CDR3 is TGTGCCAGCAGCGGCCACCGGGACAGCTCCTACGAGCAGTACTTC.